The subject of this entry is one T cell receptor beta chain. Use of 60 Vbeta and 13 Jbeta primers characterized the PCR. TCRdb's copy holds only in-frame clones and misses some; the assay was immunoSEQ multiplex PCR. The data show 160,000 or so clones, with 72% seen just once and around 2.3% held by the top ten. The CDR3 is 17 residues long. CDR1 and CDR2 (germline): SQVTM, ANQGSEA. V trimming: 5 bases; J trimming: 0 bases; junction bases outside the gene matches: 8. This record belongs to a study of cytomegalovirus exposure and HLA in healthy donors. The sample taken for sequencing was PBMCs. The chain employs TRBV29-1 and TRBJ2-1; 12 bases match TRBD2. The TCR was taken from a human donor in good health. The CDR3 coding sequence is TGCAGCGTTTCCGGGCTAGCGGGGGGGAGCTCCTACAATGAGCAGTTCTTC. Its translation: CSVSGLAGGSSYNEQFF.